This TCR beta chain was profiled in a study of T cell repertoires in cytomegalovirus infection (dated by TCRdb to about 2019). With regard to the full study: The HLA type of each donor mattered for the analysis, because public TCR beta signatures pointed to carriage of CMV infection along with the matching HLA type.

Reads for this sample came from an Illumina HiSeq 1500. TCRdb reworked the public reads: Q25 trimming with fastp, MiXCR clone assembly, productive beta chains retained. All rows with the same CDR3 protein become a single entry with the most common DNA and genes. The sample table shows about 150,000 distinct CDR3 sequences, and 20% to 30% are seen once. 11% of the sample goes to the ten largest clones. Including cysteine and phenylalanine, the CDR3 has 15 amino acids. Solely the CDR3 DNA is kept, with 45 bases framed from the first base. V is pared back by 1 base and J by 0 bases, with 9 bases lying between the germline termini. The germline V gene gives CDR1 as SGHVS and CDR2 as FQNEAQ. This clonotype was seen repeatedly, ten times or more. Its antigen has not been determined. One base away there is no much larger clone; base qualities are not given. Broad study findings and their caveats: The ex vivo response was dominated by HLA-C-restricted CMV-specific TCR beta clonotypes, which also provided the single most frequent clonotype in two of eight donors. Cumulative frequency of public TCR beta family members discriminated carriers of CMV infection plus the relevant HLA type in this cohort and an independent 352-donor cohort.

Specimen: PBMCs. This TCR was sampled from a human donor in good health (CMV status not recorded). Some clones in this sample may be carry-over from other donors' samples. The rearranged chain carries TRBV7-8 and TRBJ1-1, with an unclear D gene assignment. The CDR3 protein sequence reads: CASSLGLGMNTEAFF. The nucleotide sequence is TGTGCCAGCAGCTTAGGGTTGGGGATGAACACTGAAGCTTTCTTT. Where the CDR3 stops, the reference TRBV7-8 and TRBJ1-1 genes take over; the full variable domain is GAGVSQSPRYKVAKRGQDVALRCDPISGHVSLFWYQQALGQGPEFLTYFQNEAQLDKSGLPSDRFFAERPEGSVSTLKIQRTQQEDSAVYLCASSLGLGMNTEAFFGQGTRLTVV.